This record covers a single T cell receptor (beta chain). This sample is drawn from a study of blood T cell repertoires in COVID-19. Across the study: Collection of acute and convalescent COVID-19 samples took place in the United States, Italy and Spain. T cells, B-cell-depleted T cells, or PBMCs supplied cDNA or gDNA.

As processed by the authors: Estimated nucleated cell counts came from reference gene primer amplification. The table came from immunoSEQ multiplex PCR; TCRdb's copy has only in-frame clones and leaves some out. D and trimming were read from the DNA, whereas the V and J calls and clone size are those reported in that table. The sample lists 90,000 to 150,000 clones; approximately 70% were seen once. Per the germline V gene, CDR1 is SQVTM and CDR2 is ANQGSEA. Trimming at V came to 6 bases and at J to 5 bases, leaving 14 bases not matched to a gene. This CDR3 has 15 amino acids. The source of this sequence is a human donor with acute or convalescent COVID-19. The donor label of this sample is uncertain. The sequenced sample consisted of peripheral blood. This chain links TRBV29-1 with TRBJ2-5, with 8 bases that match TRBD2. In DNA form, the CDR3 reads TGCAGCGTCCCCGGGGTTGGCGGGGGGTGGGAGACCCAGTACTTC. It codes for CSVPGVGGGWETQYF.